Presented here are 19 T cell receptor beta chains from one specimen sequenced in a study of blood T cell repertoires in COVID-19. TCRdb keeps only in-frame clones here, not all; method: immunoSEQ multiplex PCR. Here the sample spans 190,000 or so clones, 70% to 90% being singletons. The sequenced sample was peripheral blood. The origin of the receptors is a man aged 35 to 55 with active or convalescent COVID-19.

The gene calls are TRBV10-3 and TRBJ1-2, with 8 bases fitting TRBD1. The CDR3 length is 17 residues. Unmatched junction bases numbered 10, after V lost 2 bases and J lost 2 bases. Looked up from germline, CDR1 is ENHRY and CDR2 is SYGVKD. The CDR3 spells CAISEGQRDRRNYGYTF. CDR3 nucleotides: TGTGCCATCAGTGAGGGCCAGCGGGACAGGAGAAACTATGGCTACACCTTC.

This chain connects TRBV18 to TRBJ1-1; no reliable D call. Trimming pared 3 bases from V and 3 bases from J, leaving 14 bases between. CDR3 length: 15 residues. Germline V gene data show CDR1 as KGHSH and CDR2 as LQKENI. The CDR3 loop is CASSPSKNRDTEAFF. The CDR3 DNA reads TGTGCCAGCTCACCCTCAAAGAATCGGGACACTGAAGCTTTCTTT. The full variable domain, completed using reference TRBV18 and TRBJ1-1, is NAGVMQNPRHLVRRRGQEARLRCSPMKGHSHVYWYRQLPEEGLKFMVYLQKENIIDESGMPKERFSAEFPKEGPSILRIQQVVRGDSAAYFCASSPSKNRDTEAFFGQGTRLTVV.

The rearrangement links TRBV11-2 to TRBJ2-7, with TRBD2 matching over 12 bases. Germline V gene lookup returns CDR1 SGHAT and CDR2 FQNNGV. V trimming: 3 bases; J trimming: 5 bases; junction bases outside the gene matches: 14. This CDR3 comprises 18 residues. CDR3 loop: CASSFLTSGGPPGDEQYF. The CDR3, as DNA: TGTGCCAGCAGCTTCCTTACTAGCGGGGGGCCGCCGGGCGACGAGCAGTACTTC.

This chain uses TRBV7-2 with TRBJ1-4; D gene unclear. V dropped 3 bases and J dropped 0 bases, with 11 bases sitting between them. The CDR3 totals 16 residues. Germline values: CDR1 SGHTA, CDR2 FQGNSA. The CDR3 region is CASSFTGFATNEKLFF. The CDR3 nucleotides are TGTGCCAGCAGCTTTACGGGGTTTGCAACTAATGAAAAACTGTTTTTT.

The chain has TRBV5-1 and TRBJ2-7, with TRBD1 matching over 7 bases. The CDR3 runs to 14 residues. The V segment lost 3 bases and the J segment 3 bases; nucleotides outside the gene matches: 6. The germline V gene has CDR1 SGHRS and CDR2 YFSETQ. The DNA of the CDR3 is TGCGCCAGCAGCTCGGCTGGGGACAGCTACGAGCAGTACTTC. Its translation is CASSSAGDSYEQYF.

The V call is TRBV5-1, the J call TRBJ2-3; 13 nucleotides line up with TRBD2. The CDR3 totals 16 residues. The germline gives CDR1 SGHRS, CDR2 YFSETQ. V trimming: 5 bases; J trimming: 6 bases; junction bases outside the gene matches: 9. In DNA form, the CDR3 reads TGCGCCAGCAGTTACGGACTAGCGGGGGAATCTGATACGCAGTATTTT. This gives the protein CASSYGLAGESDTQYF.

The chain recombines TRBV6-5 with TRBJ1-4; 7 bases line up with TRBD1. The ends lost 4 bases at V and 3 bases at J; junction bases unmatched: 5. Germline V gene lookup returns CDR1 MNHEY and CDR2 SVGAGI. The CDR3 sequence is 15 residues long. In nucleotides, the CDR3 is TGTGCCAGCAGTTTACAGGGGTCATCTAATGAAAAACTGTTTTTT. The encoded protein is CASSLQGSSNEKLFF.

The CDR3 region is CASSPRPGSRTEAFF. The CDR3 nucleotides read TGTGCCAGCAGTCCCCGCCCCGGGTCGAGGACTGAAGCTTTCTTT. The chain is built from TRBV28 and TRBJ1-1; unclear D gene. With 5 bases removed from V and 5 bases from J, the gap between germline ends came to 18 bases. CDR1 and CDR2 from the germline V gene are MDHEN and SYDVKM. CDR3 length: 15 amino acids.

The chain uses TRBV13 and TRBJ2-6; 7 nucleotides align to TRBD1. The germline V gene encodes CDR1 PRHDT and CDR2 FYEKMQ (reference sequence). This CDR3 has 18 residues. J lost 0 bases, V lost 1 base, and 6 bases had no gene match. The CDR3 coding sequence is TGTGCCAGCAGCTTAGACCCACGGACAGGCTCTGGGGCCAACGTCCTGACTTTC. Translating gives CASSLDPRTGSGANVLTF.

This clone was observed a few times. The DNA for the CDR3 is TGTGCCAGCAGCCAAGGGCTAGGGCTAGCGGGAGAGACCCAGTACTTC. Protein product: CASSQGLGLAGETQYF. V usage is TRBV4-2 and J usage is TRBJ2-5; 8 bases map to TRBD2. In germline, CDR1 is LGHNA, CDR2 YNFKEQ. V was clipped by 1 base and J by 4 bases; unmatched bases: 8. The CDR3 has 16 amino acids.

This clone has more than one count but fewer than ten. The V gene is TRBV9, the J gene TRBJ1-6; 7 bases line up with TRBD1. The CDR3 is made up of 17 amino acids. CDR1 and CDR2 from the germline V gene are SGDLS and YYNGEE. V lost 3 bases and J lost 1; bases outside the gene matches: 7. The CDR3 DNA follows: TGTGCCAGCAGCGCCGCCAGGGGGAGATCCTATAATTCACCCCTCCACTTT. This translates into CASSAARGRSYNSPLHF.

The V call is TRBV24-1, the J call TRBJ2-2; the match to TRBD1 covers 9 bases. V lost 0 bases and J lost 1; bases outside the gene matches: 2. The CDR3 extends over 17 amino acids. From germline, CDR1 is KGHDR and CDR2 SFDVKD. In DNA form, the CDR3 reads TGTGCCACCAGTGATTTGTTGGGACAGGGGAACACCGGGGAGCTGTTTTTT. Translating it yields CATSDLLGQGNTGELFF.

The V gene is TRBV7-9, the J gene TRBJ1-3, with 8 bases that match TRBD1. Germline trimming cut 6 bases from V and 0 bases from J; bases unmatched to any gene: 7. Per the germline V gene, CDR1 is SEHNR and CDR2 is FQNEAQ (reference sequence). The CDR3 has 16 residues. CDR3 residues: CASRGQAANSGNTIYF. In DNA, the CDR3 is TGTGCCAGCAGGGGACAGGCGGCAAACTCTGGAAACACCATATATTTT.

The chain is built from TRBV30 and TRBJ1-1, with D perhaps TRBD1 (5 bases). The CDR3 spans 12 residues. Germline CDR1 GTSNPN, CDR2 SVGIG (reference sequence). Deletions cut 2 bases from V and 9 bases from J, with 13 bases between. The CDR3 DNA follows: TGTGCCTGGAGTTTACAGGATCCCAAAGCTTTCTTT. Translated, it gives CAWSLQDPKAFF.

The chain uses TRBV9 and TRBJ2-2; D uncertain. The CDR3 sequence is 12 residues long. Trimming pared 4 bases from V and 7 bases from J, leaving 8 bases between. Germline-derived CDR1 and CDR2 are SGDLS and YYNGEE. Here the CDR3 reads CASSFSGGELFF. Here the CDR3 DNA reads TGTGCCAGCAGCTTTTCGGGCGGGGAGCTGTTTTTT.

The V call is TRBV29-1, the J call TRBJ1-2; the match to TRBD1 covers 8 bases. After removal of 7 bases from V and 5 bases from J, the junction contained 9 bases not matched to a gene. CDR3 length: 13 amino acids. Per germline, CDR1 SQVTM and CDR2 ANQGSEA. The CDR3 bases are TGCAGCGAGAGCGACAGGGGAGGGTATGGCTACACCTTC. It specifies CSESDRGGYGYTF.

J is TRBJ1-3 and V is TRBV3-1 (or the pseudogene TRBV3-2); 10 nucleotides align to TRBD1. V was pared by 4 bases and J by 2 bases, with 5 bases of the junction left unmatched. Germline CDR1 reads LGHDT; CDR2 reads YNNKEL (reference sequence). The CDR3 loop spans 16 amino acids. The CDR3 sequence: CASSPRQGAAGNTIYF. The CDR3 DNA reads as TGTGCCAGCAGCCCTAGACAGGGGGCGGCTGGAAACACCATATATTTT.

The CDR3 protein is CASSPSGGAYEQYF. In DNA form, the CDR3 reads TGCGCCAGCAGCCCGAGTGGGGGGGCCTACGAGCAGTACTTC. The chain combines TRBV5-1 with TRBJ2-7; TRBD2 agrees at 7 bases. The V segment lost 4 bases and the J segment 2 bases; nucleotides outside the gene matches: 6. From germline, CDR1 is SGHRS and CDR2 YFSETQ. The CDR3 is made up of 14 amino acids.

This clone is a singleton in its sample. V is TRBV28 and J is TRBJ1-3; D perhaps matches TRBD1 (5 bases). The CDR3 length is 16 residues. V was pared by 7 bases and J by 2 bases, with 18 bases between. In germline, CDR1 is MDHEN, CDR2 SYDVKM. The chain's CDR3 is CASKAGGALAGNTIYF. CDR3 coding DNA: TGTGCCAGCAAAGCGGGGGGAGCACTCGCTGGAAACACCATATATTTT.